This T cell receptor beta chain stems from a study of post-analysis software for immune sequencing data. Whole-study findings and limits: When patients were compared with controls, a handful of TRBV segments were more frequent, TRBV5-6, TRBV5-1 and TRBV20-1 among them.

TCR beta cDNA libraries included unique molecular identifiers. TCRdb re-derived calls from the PCR reads in MiXCR, one entry per CDR3 protein. The sample shows fewer than 850,000 distinct CDR3 sequences, 30% of them seen only once. A note on this clonotype: Its specificity is unknown.

In germline, CDR1 is SGHRS, CDR2 YFSETQ. V lost 5 bases, J lost 0 bases, and 11 bases lay in between. The CDR3 spans 14 residues. The rearrangement links TRBV5-1 to TRBJ2-5; D is unresolved. The sequence derives from a girl aged 5-17 years with multiple sclerosis. The sequenced material came from blood. The CDR3 DNA reads as TGCGCCAGCAGTCCTACACCGTACCAAGAGACCCAGTACTTC. This codes for CASSPTPYQETQYF.